These 21 T cell receptor beta chains share one sample of origin, sequenced in a study of CD8 T cells in ankylosing spondylitis. General study points: Among TCR beta sequences, a motif of under ten highly homologous variants appeared characteristic of ankylosing spondylitis blood.

TCRdb used MiXCR to reprocess the 5' RACE reads, holding one entry per CDR3 protein. The sample carries roughly 370,000 distinct CDR3 sequences, about a fifth recorded once. The antigens for these receptors are not known. Material for sequencing was blood, either unsorted or a sorted T cell fraction (not recorded which). The source of these receptors is a male donor with ankylosing spondylitis.

The chain is built from TRBV7-3 and TRBJ2-5; 12 bases agree with TRBD2. CDR3 length: 19 residues. Germline-derived CDR1 and CDR2 are SGHTA and FQGTGA. J was trimmed by 2 bases and V by 0 bases; bases with no gene match: 10. CDR3 coding DNA: TGTGCCAGCAGCTTAACGGGGGGCGGACTAGCGGGGATTCAAGAGACCCAGTACTTC. Translation gives CASSLTGGGLAGIQETQYF.

V and J are TRBV2 and TRBJ1-6; perhaps TRBD1 as D (6 bases). V lost 5 bases to trimming and J lost 7 bases, with 15 bases between them. The CDR3 consists of 15 residues. Germline CDR1 reads SNHLY; CDR2 reads FYNNEI. The CDR3 nucleotides are TGTGCCAGCAGTCCCCGGGGGCGGAAAAATTCACCCCTCCACTTT. This codes for CASSPRGRKNSPLHF.

The genes are TRBV28 and TRBJ2-3, with D unclear. Per germline, CDR1 MDHEN and CDR2 SYDVKM. The CDR3 sequence is 15 residues long. V was shortened by 3 bases and J by 3 bases, with 13 bases between the two germline ends. The CDR3, as DNA: TGTGCCAGCAGTTTGATCAGGCTGAGGACAGATACGCAGTATTTT. Protein product: CASSLIRLRTDTQYF.

The chain joins TRBV5-1 to TRBJ2-1, with a possible D match to TRBD2 (6 bases). The CDR3 spans 15 residues. Germline CDR1 reads SGHRS; CDR2 reads YFSETQ. Trimming took 4 bases from V and 2 from J, leaving 13 bases between them. The CDR3 is CASSGGQPPYNEQFF. The DNA for the CDR3 is TGCGCCAGCAGCGGAGGGCAACCACCCTACAATGAGCAGTTCTTC.

The chain combines TRBV5-1 with TRBJ2-3; D is unresolved. The CDR3 contains 14 residues. The germline gives CDR1 SGHRS, CDR2 YFSETQ. V lost 3 bases to trimming and J lost 2 bases, with 10 bases between them. The CDR3 sequence is CASSYQDYTDTQYF. The CDR3, as DNA: TGCGCCAGCAGCTACCAGGATTACACAGATACGCAGTATTTT.

The rearrangement uses TRBV7-9 and TRBJ2-6, with D perhaps matching TRBD2 (5 bases). The CDR3 consists of 15 residues. CDR1 SEHNR and CDR2 FQNEAQ come from the germline V gene (reference sequence). The V and J ends lost 7 bases and 0 bases respectively, with 10 bases between them. The CDR3 bases are TGTGCCAGCAACTCCGACTACTCTGGGGCCAACGTCCTGACTTTC. It specifies CASNSDYSGANVLTF.

This clonotype was observed a handful of times. J is TRBJ2-7 and V is TRBV5-1, with TRBD2 as a possible D gene (6 bases). The V end was cut by 0 bases, the J end by 4 bases, with 11 bases between. Germline-derived CDR1 and CDR2 are SGHRS and YFSETQ. The CDR3 has 14 amino acids. CDR3 coding DNA: TGCGCCAGCAGCTTGGGCGGGACCCGTTACGAGCAGTACTTC. Translating gives CASSLGGTRYEQYF.

The table lists this clonotype with a few counts. CDR3 DNA: TGTGCCAGCAGTACGTCAGGGGGAAAGGGTACTGAAGCTTTCTTT. The encoded protein is CASSTSGGKGTEAFF. The chain recombines TRBV28 with TRBJ1-1; 7 nucleotides line up with TRBD1. CDR3 length: 15 residues. Trimming took 5 bases from V and 5 from J; bases not matched to a gene: 11. Germline CDR1 reads MDHEN; CDR2 reads SYDVKM.

The chain has TRBV2 and TRBJ2-1, with D possibly TRBD1 on 6 matching bases. V was clipped by 7 bases and J by 8 bases, with 24 bases between them. Germline V gives CDR1 SNHLY, CDR2 FYNNEI. The CDR3 covers 16 residues. The CDR3 region is CASTTNRGGQGDEQFF. The CDR3 coding sequence is TGTGCCAGCACCACTAATCGAGGGGGTCAGGGCGATGAGCAGTTCTTC.

This clonotype has only a few counts. The chain is built from TRBV4-2 and TRBJ2-5; 9 bases map to TRBD1. This CDR3 contains 15 residues. Germline V gene sequence: CDR1 LGHNA, CDR2 YNFKEQ. The ends lost 1 base at V and 3 bases at J; junction bases unmatched: 3. Written as DNA, the CDR3 is TGTGCCAGCAGCCAAGTTTGGACAGGGGAAGAGACCCAGTACTTC. It encodes CASSQVWTGEETQYF.

In this sample, this clonotype turned up many times. The V call is TRBV28, the J call TRBJ2-1; D is perhaps TRBD2 (5 bases). The CDR3 extends over 17 amino acids. Germline CDR1 MDHEN, CDR2 SYDVKM. Trimming removed 3 bases at V and 3 bases at J, with 18 bases between. The CDR3 nucleotides are TGTGCCAGCAGTTTCGTTGGGCAGCTCGGGATCTACAATGAGCAGTTCTTC. This translates into CASSFVGQLGIYNEQFF.

This clonotype was detected ten times or more. CDR3 residues: CSASIPTEAFF. The CDR3 DNA sequence: TGCAGCGCCTCTATTCCCACTGAAGCTTTCTTT. The rearrangement uses TRBV29-1 and TRBJ1-1; D is unclear. Trimming left V 7 bases short and J 4 bases short, with 10 bases between. CDR1 and CDR2 (germline): SQVTM, ANQGSEA. This CDR3 is built from 11 residues.

The chain combines TRBV20-1 with TRBJ2-7; 7 positions agree with TRBD2. The CDR3 extends over 12 amino acids. Germline V CDR1 and CDR2: DFQATT, SNEGSKA (reference sequence). CDR3 sequence reads: CSIRDYIYEQYF. In DNA form, the CDR3 reads TGCAGCATACGGGACTACATCTACGAGCAGTACTTC.

This clonotype was detected once. The chain combines TRBV5-1 with TRBJ1-6; 7 bases are shared with TRBD1. Trimming took 1 base from V and 8 from J; bases not matched to a gene: 6. The CDR3 loop spans 15 amino acids. The V gene's germline CDR1 is SGHRS and CDR2 YFSETQ. The CDR3 DNA sequence: TGCGCCAGCAGCTTGACACAGGGGACGTATTCACCCCTCCACTTT. It is translated as CASSLTQGTYSPLHF.

This sequence joins TRBV7-9 and TRBJ2-1, with D possibly TRBD1 on 6 matching bases. Germline assignment: CDR1 SEHNR and CDR2 FQNEAQ (reference sequence). Trimming took 5 bases from V and 6 from J, leaving 20 bases between them. The CDR3 is 16 amino acids. CDR3 protein: CASSDALGGGGNEQFF. CDR3 nucleotides: TGTGCCAGCAGCGATGCACTAGGGGGTGGGGGCAATGAGCAGTTCTTC.

The chain couples TRBV27 to TRBJ2-2, with 7 bases lining up with TRBD1. The CDR3 extends over 13 amino acids. The germline V gene has CDR1 MNHEY and CDR2 SMNVEV (reference sequence). Losses at the gene ends were 8 bases for V and 5 bases for J; bases not matched to a gene: 5. The CDR3 loop reads CASATGRTGELFF. In nucleotides, the CDR3 is TGTGCCAGCGCGACAGGGAGAACCGGGGAGCTGTTTTTT.

This sequence joins TRBV11-2 and TRBJ2-1; 8 nucleotides line up with TRBD2. The V and J ends lost 4 bases and 0 bases, in that order; junction bases with no gene match: 11. Looked up from germline, CDR1 is SGHAT and CDR2 is FQNNGV. There are 18 residues in the CDR3. This chain's CDR3 is CASSYNPGGSSSYNEQFF. The CDR3 DNA reads as TGTGCCAGCAGCTATAACCCGGGGGGGAGCAGCTCCTACAATGAGCAGTTCTTC. The variable domain in full, completed from reference TRBV11-2 and TRBJ2-1, reads EAGVAQSPRYKIIEKRQSVAFWCNPISGHATLYWYQQILGQGPKLLIQFQNNGVVDDSQLPKDRFSAERLKGVDSTLKIQPAKLEDSAVYLCASSYNPGGSSSYNEQFFGPGTRLTVL.

In this sample, this clonotype turned up a few times. The gene calls are TRBV29-1 and TRBJ2-3; D remains unclear. The V gene's germline CDR1 is SQVTM and CDR2 ANQGSEA. This CDR3 contains 13 residues. The DNA of the CDR3 is TGCAGAGCCAAAACGGCTAGCACAGATACGCAGTATTTT. Translated: CRAKTASTDTQYF.

This chain connects TRBV29-1 to TRBJ1-2; no definite D call. This CDR3 is built from 13 residues. V shed 4 bases and J shed 4 bases, with 13 bases lying between them. From germline, CDR1 is SQVTM and CDR2 ANQGSEA. The CDR3 bases are TGCAGCGTTGGAACCGGTTACCTCTATGGCTACACCTTC. This encodes CSVGTGYLYGYTF.

The chain joins TRBV19 to TRBJ2-1; TRBD2 matches 11 bases. This CDR3 has 13 amino acids. With 2 bases clipped from V and 15 bases from J, the junction kept 6 bases outside the gene matches. Per germline, CDR1 LNHDA and CDR2 SQIVND (reference sequence). DNA of the CDR3: TGTGCCAGTAGTATACCTAGCGGGAGGAGGGCGTTCTTC. As protein: CASSIPSGRRAFF.

The J gene is TRBJ2-1, the V gene TRBV5-1; 9 nucleotides align to TRBD2. The CDR3 is made up of 16 amino acids. Germline CDR1 is SGHRS and CDR2 is YFSETQ. V dropped 5 bases and J dropped 2; count of bases not matched to a gene: 8. The CDR3 loop is CASSQLGTSPYNEQFF. For the CDR3, the DNA is TGCGCCAGCAGTCAGCTGGGGACTAGCCCCTACAATGAGCAGTTCTTC.